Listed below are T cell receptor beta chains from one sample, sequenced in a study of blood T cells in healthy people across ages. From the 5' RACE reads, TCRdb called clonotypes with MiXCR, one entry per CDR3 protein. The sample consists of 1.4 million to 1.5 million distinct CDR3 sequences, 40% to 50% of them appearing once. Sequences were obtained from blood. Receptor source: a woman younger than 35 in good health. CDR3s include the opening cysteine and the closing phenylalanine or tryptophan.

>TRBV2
CANRQGQGGKETQYF
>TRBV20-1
CSARDSATTNEKLFF
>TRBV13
CASSLYGSGANVLTF
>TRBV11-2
CASRQIGGARDTEAFF
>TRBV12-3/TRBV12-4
CASRPGQGATSTDTQYF
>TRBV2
CARPYRDRGNYGYTF
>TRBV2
CASSEAERGVDEQFF
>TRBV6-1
CASSEGPVQDTQYF
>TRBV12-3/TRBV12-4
CASHHGGEQYF
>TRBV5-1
CASRTSGGVYNEQFF
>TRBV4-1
CVSSQGGNEQFF